This T cell receptor beta chain was observed in a study of OX40 agonist ivuxolimab in advanced cancers. Overall study: A mean age of roughly 60 years, range about 20 to 90, was recorded, and roughly 80% were male. Therapy given before enrollment (anti-PD-1, anti-PD-L1 or anti-CTLA-4) was allowed, and approximately 40% had some.

There are 14 residues in the CDR3. The germline gives CDR1 SGHAT, CDR2 FQNNGV. The germline V and J ends were trimmed by 3 bases and 4 bases, with 10 bases remaining between them. TCRdb's table, derived via immunoSEQ multiplex PCR, lists solely in-frame clones and lacks some. The sample lists more than 50,000 clones; over 80% were seen once. To note about this clone: The antigen is not known.

Findings and caveats of the study: Expanded peripheral T-cell antigen specificity went undetermined. Normalized T-cell clonal expansion was also low in a subset of nonresponders.

The chain combines TRBV11-2 with TRBJ2-1; D perhaps matches TRBD2 (5 bases). The sequencing here drew on CD4+ or CD8+ T cells sorted from blood, taken in a trial of the OX40 agonist ivuxolimab. The receptor's source is an adult with an advanced solid tumor such as melanoma, head and neck, liver or kidney cancer. Written as DNA, the CDR3 is TGTGCCAGCAGCTTCGGGGTGGAGTACAATGAGCAGTTCTTC. Translated: CASSFGVEYNEQFF.